The rows below give T cell receptor beta chains drawn from one sample of a study of blood T cell repertoires in COVID-19. Method: immunoSEQ multiplex PCR; TCRdb's copy keeps in-frame clones and lacks some. Of some 200,000 clones listed, roughly 77% were seen once; the top ten hold around 9%. What was sequenced was PBMCs or T cells enriched from blood (not recorded which). The origin of the receptors is a man between 35 and 55 years old who had recovered from COVID-19. The CDR3 runs from the conserved cysteine through the conserved F or W. D genes are given only for firm matches. Clone size is not always given. Where it is, it says once, few, many or a class for expanded clones.

abundance: -; j_gene: TRBJ1-2; v_gene: TRBV7-9; d_gene: TRBD1; CDR3nt: TGTGCCAGCACGACAGGGAGTTCTAGTGGCTACACCTTC; CDR3aa: CASTTGSSSGYTF
abundance: once; j_gene: TRBJ2-1; v_gene: TRBV2; d_gene: TRBD2; CDR3nt: TGTGCCAGCATTAGCGGGATCTACAATGAGCAGTTCTTC; CDR3aa: CASISGIYNEQFF
abundance: -; j_gene: TRBJ2-5; v_gene: TRBV10-1; d_gene: TRBD1; CDR3nt: TGCGCCAGCAGCCCAGGGGGCGCGGGCGAGACCCAGTACTTC; CDR3aa: CASSPGGAGETQYF
abundance: -; j_gene: TRBJ1-1; v_gene: TRBV6-5; d_gene: -; CDR3nt: TGTGCCAGCAGTTTCCGACACTGGAACACTGAGGCTTTCTTT; CDR3aa: CASSFRHWNTEAFF
abundance: -; j_gene: TRBJ2-3; v_gene: TRBV7-8; d_gene: TRBD1; CDR3nt: TGTGCCAGCAGCTCGCCCCAAGACAGGGGATTCACAGATACGCAGTATTTT; CDR3aa: CASSSPQDRGFTDTQYF
abundance: -; j_gene: TRBJ2-3; v_gene: TRBV30; d_gene: -; CDR3nt: TGTGCCCGGGGGCGTTCTGGGGCCGCCTTGGTAAGCACAGATACGCAGTATTTT; CDR3aa: CARGRSGAALVSTDTQYF
abundance: -; j_gene: TRBJ1-6; v_gene: TRBV10-3; d_gene: -; CDR3nt: TGTGCCATCAGTTCACAGGGTCATAATTCACCCCTCCACTTT; CDR3aa: CAISSQGHNSPLHF
abundance: few; j_gene: TRBJ1-6; v_gene: TRBV6-5; d_gene: -; CDR3nt: TGTGCCAGCAGAAGACAGGAGCTTAATTCACCCCTCCACTTT; CDR3aa: CASRRQELNSPLHF
abundance: few; j_gene: TRBJ2-7; v_gene: TRBV4-1; d_gene: TRBD1; CDR3nt: TGCGCCAGCAGCCAAGGCCGGGACAGGGGCTCCGAGCAGTACTTC; CDR3aa: CASSQGRDRGSEQYF
abundance: -; j_gene: TRBJ1-2; v_gene: TRBV16; d_gene: TRBD1; CDR3nt: TGTGCCAGCAGCCATAGAGGACAGGCCGGTACTAACTATGGCTACACCTTC; CDR3aa: CASSHRGQAGTNYGYTF
abundance: -; j_gene: TRBJ2-1; v_gene: TRBV7-9; d_gene: TRBD1; CDR3nt: TGTGCCAGCAGCTTTGGGACAGGGGCCTACAATGAGCAGTTCTTC; CDR3aa: CASSFGTGAYNEQFF
abundance: once; j_gene: TRBJ2-7; v_gene: TRBV27; d_gene: TRBD2; CDR3nt: TGTGCCAGCAGCCCATCCCCGGGACTAGCAAGCCACGAGCAGTACTTC; CDR3aa: CASSPSPGLASHEQYF
abundance: -; j_gene: TRBJ1-5; v_gene: TRBV6-5; d_gene: -; CDR3nt: TGTGCCAGCAGTCAATCCGGGTCGCCTAGGCCCCAGCATTTT; CDR3aa: CASSQSGSPRPQHF
abundance: -; j_gene: TRBJ2-1; v_gene: TRBV5-1; d_gene: -; CDR3nt: TGCGCCAGCAGCCTTACTGACACCTACAATGAGCAGTTCTTC; CDR3aa: CASSLTDTYNEQFF
abundance: -; j_gene: TRBJ2-5; v_gene: TRBV5-6; d_gene: -; CDR3nt: TGTGCCAGCAGCTCACTGCGATGGAGGGAGACCCAGTACTTC; CDR3aa: CASSSLRWRETQYF
abundance: many; j_gene: TRBJ2-3; v_gene: TRBV7-3; d_gene: TRBD2; CDR3nt: TGTGCCAGCAGCCTAGCGGGGGGTAGCACAGATACGCAGTATTTT; CDR3aa: CASSLAGGSTDTQYF
abundance: -; j_gene: TRBJ2-7; v_gene: TRBV7-2; d_gene: -; CDR3nt: TGTGCCAGCAGCTTAGTAGGCAGGGGTGTTGGTGAGCAGTACTTC; CDR3aa: CASSLVGRGVGEQYF
abundance: -; j_gene: TRBJ1-6; v_gene: TRBV7-9; d_gene: TRBD1; CDR3nt: TGTGCCAGCGGAAGGGACAGGGGTTCACCCCTCCACTTT; CDR3aa: CASGRDRGSPLHF
abundance: -; j_gene: TRBJ2-7; v_gene: TRBV18; d_gene: -; CDR3nt: TGTGCCAGCTCGCGAATCCAGGGGGAGCAGTACTTC; CDR3aa: CASSRIQGEQYF
abundance: -; j_gene: TRBJ1-5; v_gene: TRBV30; d_gene: -; CDR3nt: TGTGCCTGGAGTGGGGGGGGCAATCAGCCCCAGCATTTT; CDR3aa: CAWSGGGNQPQHF